The 20 T cell receptor beta chains listed next were all sequenced from one sample in a study of T cells in Graves' hyperthyroidism and ophthalmopathy. TCR beta CDR3 regions were amplified from RNA. Carried out on the TCR CDR3, a first-round RT-PCR used the HTBI primer set. In TCRdb, the multiplex PCR reads were re-called with MiXCR into one record per CDR3 protein. This table holds about 640,000 distinct CDR3 sequences, less than 25% found once. Specimen: blood. The origin of the receptors is a man aged 25-45 years with Graves' ophthalmopathy.

This clonotype was found a few times. This sequence joins TRBV20-1 and TRBJ2-7; TRBD2 aligns across 13 bases. CDR3 size: 15 residues. Germline V lookup: CDR1 DFQATT, CDR2 SNEGSKA (reference sequence). Trimming took 0 bases from V and 4 from J; bases not matched to a gene: 3. The CDR3 DNA follows: TGCAGTGCTAGAGACCGGACTAGCGGGAGTTACGAGCAGTACTTC. It encodes CSARDRTSGSYEQYF.

In its sample, this clonotype was seen many times. This chain uses TRBV2 with TRBJ2-5; D might be TRBD2 (5 bases). V lost 3 bases to trimming and J lost 5 bases, with 7 bases between them. Germline V CDR1 and CDR2: SNHLY, FYNNEI. This CDR3 region has 12 residues. In DNA, the CDR3 is TGTGCCAGCAGTGACGGCGGGGAGACCCAGTACTTC. Translating gives CASSDGGETQYF.

This rearrangement joins TRBV28 to TRBJ2-3, with 8 bases aligning to TRBD2. Germline V gives CDR1 MDHEN, CDR2 SYDVKM. CDR3 size: 16 residues. The junction had 11 bases not matched to a gene; V was cut back by 6 bases and J by 3 bases. The CDR3 DNA sequence: TGTGCCAGCAGAGGGATTCAGGTAGCGGGGACAGATACGCAGTATTTT. Protein product: CASRGIQVAGTDTQYF. Supplemented by reference TRBV28 and TRBJ2-3, the full variable domain reads DVKVTQSSRYLVKRTGEKVFLECVQDMDHENMFWYRQDPGLGLRLIYFSYDVKMKEKGDIPEGYSVSREKKERFSLILESASTNQTSMYLCASRGIQVAGTDTQYFGPGTRLTVL.

This clonotype has a handful of counts. The chain joins TRBV7-2 to TRBJ2-2; no reliable D call. The CDR3 totals 13 residues. The ends were cut back, 2 bases at V and 8 bases at J, with 9 bases in the middle. Germline V gene data show CDR1 as SGHTA and CDR2 as FQGNSA. CDR3 in amino acids: CASSLKTPGELFF. CDR3 sequence (DNA): TGTGCCAGCAGCTTAAAGACACCTGGGGAGCTGTTTTTT.

This chain joins TRBV11-2 and TRBJ2-7; D might be TRBD1 or TRBD2, each matching 6 bases. V was trimmed by 4 bases and J by 8 bases, leaving 18 bases between them. The germline gives CDR1 SGHAT, CDR2 FQNNGV. This CDR3 is 14 amino acids long. For the CDR3, the DNA is TGTGCCAGCAGCTACAATCCGAGGGGGGTTCAGCAGTACTTC. It codes for CASSYNPRGVQQYF.

This sequence joins TRBV7-2 and TRBJ2-1; 9 nucleotides align to TRBD1. J gave up 9 bases and V 0 bases, and 9 bases lay outside the gene matches. CDR3 length: 16 amino acids. Germline CDR1 and CDR2: SGHTA and FQGNSA. The CDR3 nucleotides are TGTGCCAGCAGCTTAGCTATGGACAGGGGATTCGGTGAGCAGTTCTTC. Translating gives CASSLAMDRGFGEQFF.

This clonotype occurred many times. The J gene is TRBJ2-7, the V gene TRBV11-2, with 10 bases that match TRBD2. Germline CDR1 is SGHAT and CDR2 is FQNNGV. The CDR3 length is 15 residues. V lost 5 bases, J lost 4 bases, and 8 bases stayed unmatched. The CDR3 loop is CASSPAGGPPYEQYF. CDR3 coding DNA: TGTGCCAGCAGCCCAGCGGGAGGGCCTCCATACGAGCAGTACTTC. Full variable domain (rest looked up from reference TRBV11-2 and TRBJ2-7): EAGVAQSPRYKIIEKRQSVAFWCNPISGHATLYWYQQILGQGPKLLIQFQNNGVVDDSQLPKDRFSAERLKGVDSTLKIQPAKLEDSAVYLCASSPAGGPPYEQYFGPGTRLTVT.

Only a few counts were recorded for this clonotype. The chain combines TRBV6-1 with TRBJ2-2, with 7 bases lining up with TRBD2. Germline values: CDR1 MNHNS, CDR2 SASEGT. The CDR3 loop spans 14 amino acids. Trimming took 9 bases from V and 6 from J; bases not matched to a gene: 10. CDR3 DNA: TGTGCCAGTATGGGGCGGGAGTTCCCCGGGGAGCTGTTTTTT. It specifies CASMGREFPGELFF.

This clonotype was observed a few times. The chain uses TRBV29-1 and TRBJ2-1; TRBD1 matches at 10 bases. The junction had 8 bases not matched to a gene; V was cut back by 8 bases and J by 7 bases. CDR3 length: 13 amino acids. CDR1 SQVTM and CDR2 ANQGSEA come from the germline V gene. The CDR3, as DNA: TGCAGCACGGTGGACAGGGGGAGGAATGAGCAGTTCTTC. Translation gives CSTVDRGRNEQFF.

In this sample, this clonotype turned up a few times. This rearrangement joins TRBV6-1 to TRBJ1-2; 9 positions match TRBD1. CDR3 length: 14 amino acids. Germline values: CDR1 MNHNS, CDR2 SASEGT. Unmatched junction bases numbered 8, after V lost 6 bases and J lost 6 bases. The DNA of the CDR3 is TGTGCCAGCAGACGAACAGGGGGCAATGATGGCTACACCTTC. As protein: CASRRTGGNDGYTF.

J is TRBJ1-2 and V is TRBV6-2 or TRBV6-3; the D gene is possibly TRBD1 (5 bases). V was shortened by 2 bases and J by 4 bases, with 14 bases between the two germline ends. The germline gives CDR1 MNHEY, CDR2 SVGEGT. The CDR3 is 15 residues long. The CDR3 sequence is CASSYNPRARYGYTF. CDR3 in DNA: TGTGCCAGCAGTTACAACCCCAGGGCTCGCTATGGCTACACCTTC.

The chain has TRBV29-1 and TRBJ2-3, with TRBD2 matching over 11 bases. In germline, CDR1 is SQVTM, CDR2 ANQGSEA. Trimming cost V 6 bases and J 0 bases; bases outside gene matches: 5. This CDR3 has 15 amino acids. In DNA, the CDR3 is TGCAGCGTCCAGGGACTAGCGGCTAGCACAGATACGCAGTATTTT. As protein: CSVQGLAASTDTQYF.

This clonotype has ten or more counts. The chain combines TRBV2 with TRBJ2-7; weak D call: TRBD1 (5 bases). This CDR3 contains 15 residues. With 1 base removed from V and 3 bases from J, the gap between germline ends came to 13 bases. Germline CDR1 reads SNHLY; CDR2 reads FYNNEI. CDR3 sequence reads: CASSEGGRQGYEQYF. For the CDR3, the DNA is TGTGCCAGCAGTGAAGGAGGACGGCAGGGCTACGAGCAGTACTTC.

V and J are TRBV5-5 and TRBJ1-1; TRBD1 might be the D (5 bases). Trimming shortened V by 0 bases and J by 10 bases, and 13 bases separated the two germline ends. Per germline, CDR1 SGHKS and CDR2 YYEKEE (reference sequence). The CDR3 extends over 13 amino acids. The chain's CDR3 is CASSLARANGAFF. CDR3 sequence (DNA): TGTGCCAGCAGCTTGGCCAGGGCTAACGGAGCTTTCTTT.

This chain joins TRBV20-1 and TRBJ1-5; 7 positions agree with TRBD1. Germline assignment: CDR1 DFQATT and CDR2 SNEGSKA (reference sequence). The CDR3 loop spans 15 amino acids. Trimming removed 0 bases from V and 2 bases from J; junction bases left unmatched: 4. The CDR3 sequence is CSAREGTGGNQPQHF. The CDR3 nucleotides read TGCAGTGCTAGAGAGGGAACAGGGGGCAATCAGCCCCAGCATTTT.

This clonotype was detected ten times or more. CDR3 nucleotides: TGTGCCAGCAGCTTTGGGGGGGCGAAGTCCTACGAGCAGTACTTC. Residues: CASSFGGAKSYEQYF. The V gene is TRBV7-2, the J gene TRBJ2-7; tentative D call: TRBD2 (7 bases). The germline V and J ends were trimmed by 3 bases and 1 base, with 13 bases remaining between them. CDR1 and CDR2 (germline): SGHTA, FQGNSA. The CDR3 runs to 15 residues.

In its sample, this clonotype was seen many times. The chain combines TRBV30 with TRBJ2-7; D possibly corresponds to TRBD2 (5 bases). This CDR3 has 12 amino acids. The germline CDR1 and CDR2 sequences are GTSNPN and SVGIG (reference sequence). The V and J ends lost 2 bases and 6 bases respectively, with 11 bases between them. CDR3 amino acids: CAWSQDAGEQYF. Here the CDR3 DNA reads TGTGCCTGGAGTCAGGACGCGGGCGAGCAGTACTTC.

This chain uses TRBV9 with TRBJ2-2; unclear D gene. Per the germline V gene, CDR1 is SGDLS and CDR2 is YYNGEE. Trimming shortened V by 2 bases and J by 7 bases, and 3 bases separated the two germline ends. This CDR3 comprises 11 residues. The CDR3 is CASSVNGELFF. The DNA of the CDR3 is TGTGCCAGCAGCGTTAACGGGGAGCTGTTTTTT.

In nucleotides, the CDR3 is TGCGCCAGCAGCCACCGAGGAGGGGCGGCCGAGCAGTTCTTC. This codes for CASSHRGGAAEQFF. The chain uses TRBV4-1 and TRBJ2-1; D is perhaps TRBD2 (6 bases). This CDR3 is 14 amino acids long. Trimming pared 3 bases from V and 10 bases from J, leaving 16 bases between. CDR1 is MGHRA and CDR2 is YSYEKL in the germline V gene.

The rearrangement links TRBV9 to TRBJ2-2; D might be TRBD2 (6 bases). The germline CDR1 and CDR2 sequences are SGDLS and YYNGEE. The V and J ends lost 2 bases and 8 bases respectively, with 13 bases between them. The CDR3 totals 14 residues. CDR3 sequence reads: CASSVTGDVGELFF. The CDR3 nucleotides read TGTGCCAGCAGCGTGACGGGGGACGTAGGGGAGCTGTTTTTT.